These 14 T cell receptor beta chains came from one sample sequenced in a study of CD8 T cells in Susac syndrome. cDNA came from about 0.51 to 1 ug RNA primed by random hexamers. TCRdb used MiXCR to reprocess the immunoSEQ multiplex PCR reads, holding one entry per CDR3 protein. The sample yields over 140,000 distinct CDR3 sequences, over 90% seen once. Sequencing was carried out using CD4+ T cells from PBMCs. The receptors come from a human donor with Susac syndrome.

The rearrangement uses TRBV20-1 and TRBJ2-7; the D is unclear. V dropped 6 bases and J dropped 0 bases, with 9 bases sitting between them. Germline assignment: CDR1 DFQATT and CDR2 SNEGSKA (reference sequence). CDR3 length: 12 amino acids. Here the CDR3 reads CSAVESSYEQYF. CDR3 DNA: TGCAGTGCCGTCGAAAGCTCCTACGAGCAGTACTTC.

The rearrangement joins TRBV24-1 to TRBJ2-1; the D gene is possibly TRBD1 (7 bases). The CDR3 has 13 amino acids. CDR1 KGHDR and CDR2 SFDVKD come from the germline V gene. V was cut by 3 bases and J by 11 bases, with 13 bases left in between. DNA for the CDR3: TGTGCCACCAGTGATCACGGAGGGGGCCAGCAGTTCTTC. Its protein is CATSDHGGGQQFF.

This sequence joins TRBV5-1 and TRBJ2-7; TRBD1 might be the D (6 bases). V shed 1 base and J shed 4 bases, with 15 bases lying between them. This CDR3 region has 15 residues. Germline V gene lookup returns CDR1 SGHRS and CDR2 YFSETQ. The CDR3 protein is CASSLWQGIGYEQYF. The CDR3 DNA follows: TGCGCCAGCAGCTTGTGGCAGGGGATAGGGTACGAGCAGTACTTC.

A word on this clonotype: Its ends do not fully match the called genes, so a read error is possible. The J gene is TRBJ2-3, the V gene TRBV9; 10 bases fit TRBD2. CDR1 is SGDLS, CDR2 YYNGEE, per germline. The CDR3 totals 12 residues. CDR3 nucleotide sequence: TGTGCCAGCAGCGTAGAGCGGGAGGGCCTGACCTTT. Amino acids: CASSVEREGLTF.

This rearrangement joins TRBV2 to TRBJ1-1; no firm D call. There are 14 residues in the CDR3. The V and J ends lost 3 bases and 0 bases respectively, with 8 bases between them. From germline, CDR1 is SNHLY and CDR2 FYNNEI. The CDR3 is CASSDWRMNTEAFF. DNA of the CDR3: TGTGCCAGCAGTGATTGGCGCATGAACACTGAAGCTTTCTTT.

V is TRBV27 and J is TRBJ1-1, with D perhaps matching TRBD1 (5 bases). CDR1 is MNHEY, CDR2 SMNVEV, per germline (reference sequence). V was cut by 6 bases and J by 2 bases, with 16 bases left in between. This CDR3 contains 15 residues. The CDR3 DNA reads TGTGCCAGCAGGCCCATCAGGGCTATCAACACTGAAGCTTTCTTT. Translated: CASRPIRAINTEAFF.

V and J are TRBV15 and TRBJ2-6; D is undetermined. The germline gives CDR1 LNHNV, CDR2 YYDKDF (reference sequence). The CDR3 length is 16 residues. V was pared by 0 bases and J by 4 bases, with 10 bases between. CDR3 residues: CATSRDIGSGANVLTF. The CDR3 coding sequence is TGTGCCACCAGCAGAGATATAGGGTCCGGGGCCAACGTCCTGACTTTC. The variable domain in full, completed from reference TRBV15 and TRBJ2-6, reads DAMVIQNPRYQVTQFGKPVTLSCSQTLNHNVMYWYQQKSSQAPKLLFHYYDKDFNNEADTPDNFQSRRPNTSFCFLDIRSPGLGDTAMYLCATSRDIGSGANVLTFGAGSRLTVL.

CDR3 loop: CAWSVGEEAFF. For the CDR3, the DNA is TGTGCCTGGAGTGTCGGAGAGGAAGCTTTCTTT. The chain is built from TRBV30 and TRBJ1-1; D unclear. The germline V gene encodes CDR1 GTSNPN and CDR2 SVGIG (reference sequence). This CDR3 spans 11 amino acids. V was pared by 0 bases and J by 8 bases, with 7 bases between.

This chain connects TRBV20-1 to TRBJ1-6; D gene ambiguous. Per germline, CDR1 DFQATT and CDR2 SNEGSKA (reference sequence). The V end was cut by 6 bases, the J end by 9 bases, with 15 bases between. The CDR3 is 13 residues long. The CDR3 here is CSAPDKAASPLHF. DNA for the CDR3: TGCAGTGCGCCCGATAAAGCGGCTTCACCCCTCCACTTT.

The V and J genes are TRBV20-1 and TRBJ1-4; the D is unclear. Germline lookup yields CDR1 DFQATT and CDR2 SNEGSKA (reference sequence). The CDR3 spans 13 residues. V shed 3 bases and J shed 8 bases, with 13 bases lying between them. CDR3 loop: CSARDPVGEKLFF. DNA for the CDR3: TGCAGTGCTAGGGATCCCGTGGGGGAAAAACTGTTTTTT.

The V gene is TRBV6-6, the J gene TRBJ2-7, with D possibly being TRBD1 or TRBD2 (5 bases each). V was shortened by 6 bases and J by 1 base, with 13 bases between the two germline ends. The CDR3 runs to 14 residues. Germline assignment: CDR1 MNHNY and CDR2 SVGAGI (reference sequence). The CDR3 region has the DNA TGTGCCAGCAGCATGACAGAGGGGTCCTACGAGCAGTACTTC. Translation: CASSMTEGSYEQYF.

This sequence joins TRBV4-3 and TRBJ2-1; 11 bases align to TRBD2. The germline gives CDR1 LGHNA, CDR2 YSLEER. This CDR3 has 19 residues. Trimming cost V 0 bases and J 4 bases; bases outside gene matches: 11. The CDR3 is CASSQDRATSGSIYNEQFF. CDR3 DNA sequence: TGCGCCAGCAGCCAAGATAGGGCCACTAGCGGGAGTATATACAATGAGCAGTTCTTC.

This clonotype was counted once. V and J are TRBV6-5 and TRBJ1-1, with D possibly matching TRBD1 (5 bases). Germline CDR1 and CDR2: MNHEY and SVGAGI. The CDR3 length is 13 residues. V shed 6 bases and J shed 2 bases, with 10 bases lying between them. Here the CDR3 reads CASRRQPNTEAFF. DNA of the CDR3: TGTGCCAGCAGACGACAGCCTAACACTGAAGCTTTCTTT.

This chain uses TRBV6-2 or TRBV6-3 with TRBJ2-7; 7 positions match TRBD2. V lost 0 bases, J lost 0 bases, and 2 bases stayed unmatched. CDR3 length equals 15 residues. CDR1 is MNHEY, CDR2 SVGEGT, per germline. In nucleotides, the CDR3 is TGTGCCAGCAGTTACTCTGCGGGAGCCTCCTACGAGCAGTACTTC. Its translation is CASSYSAGASYEQYF.